A selection of T cell receptor beta chains follows, all from one sample in a study of PD-L1 blockade in urothelial cancer. Only in-frame clones appear in the TCRdb table, and some are missing; sequencing was by immunoSEQ multiplex PCR. The sample includes about 83,000 clones, roughly nine tenths of them seen just once. The input for sequencing was PBMCs, taken around atezolizumab (anti-PD-L1) treatment. These receptors were collected from a woman in her 70s with urothelial cancer. The CDR3 runs from the conserved cysteine through the conserved F or W. A D gene is named only where the DNA matches it firmly. Clone size appears in some rows only: once, few, many, or a class for an expanded clone.

clone size	V gene	J gene	D gene	CDR3 length	CDR3 DNA	CDR3 protein
NA	TRBV7-3	TRBJ2-1	NA	14	TGTGCCAGCAGCTCAACCAGCGCCGCCAATGAGCAGTTCTTC	CASSSTSAANEQFF
few	TRBV5-8	TRBJ1-1	TRBD1	15	TGTGCCAGCAGCAAGGGACAGGGGGCGCTTGATGAAGCTTTCTTT	CASSKGQGALDEAFF
NA	TRBV29-1	TRBJ2-5	NA	12	TGCAGCGTTGTGTACAGGCAAGAGACCCAGTACTTC	CSVVYRQETQYF
NA	TRBV5-1	TRBJ1-2	TRBD1	13	TGCGCCAGTGGACAGGGGGCTAGCTATGGCTACACCTTC	CASGQGASYGYTF
NA	TRBV5-6	TRBJ2-7	NA	12	TGTGCCAGCAGCTTCGGGTTCTACGAGCAGTACTTC	CASSFGFYEQYF
once	TRBV9	TRBJ2-3	TRBD2	15	TGTGCCAGCAGCGCCAGAGCGGGGGCCACAGATACGCAGTATTTT	CASSARAGATDTQYF
NA	TRBV5-1	TRBJ2-2	TRBD1	15	TGCGCCAGCAGCTTGGCGAACACAGGGGCCGGGGAGCTGTTTTTT	CASSLANTGAGELFF
NA	TRBV5-6	TRBJ2-7	TRBD1	18	TGTGCCAGCAGCTTGGCCATCGGGGACAGGGGGATTTGGTACGAGCAGTACTTC	CASSLAIGDRGIWYEQYF
NA	TRBV7-8	TRBJ2-7	NA	15	TGTGCCAGCAGCTTAGAGGCAGGCGGGATTTACGAGCAGTACTTC	CASSLEAGGIYEQYF
NA	TRBV10-2	TRBJ2-5	NA	13	TGCGCCAGCAGAGCCTGGGGGGAAGAGACCCAGTACTTC	CASRAWGEETQYF
NA	TRBV9	TRBJ2-2	TRBD1	15	TGTGCCAGCAGCACAGGGGGCTGGAACACCGGGGAGCTGTTTTTT	CASSTGGWNTGELFF
NA	TRBV5-1	TRBJ1-1	NA	13	TGCGCCAGCAGCGCAACAGGCAACACTGAAGCTTTCTTT	CASSATGNTEAFF
many	TRBV19	TRBJ1-1	NA	14	TGTGCCAGTAGTATAGGCCCAGAGGTTGTAGTGGCTTTCTTT	CASSIGPEVVVAFF
NA	TRBV5-1	TRBJ1-3	TRBD1	14	TGCGCCAGCAGCCTCGGACAGGGCGGAAACACCATATATTTT	CASSLGQGGNTIYF
NA	TRBV7-3	TRBJ2-3	TRBD2	16	TGTGCCAGCAGCTCCTCAGGACTAGCGGGAGTCGATACGCAGTATTTT	CASSSSGLAGVDTQYF
NA	TRBV4-1	TRBJ1-1	NA	15	TGCGCCAGCAGCCAAGTAGCCAGGGCGGACACTGAAGCTTTCTTT	CASSQVARADTEAFF
few	TRBV6-4	TRBJ2-1	TRBD2	15	TGTGCCAGCAGTGATCCGGGACTAGGGGCGAGTGAGCAGTTCTTC	CASSDPGLGASEQFF
NA	TRBV5-4	TRBJ2-3	NA	13	TGTGCCAGCAGCTTGGGGACTAAGGATACGCAGTATTTT	CASSLGTKDTQYF
NA	TRBV19	TRBJ2-1	TRBD1	14	TGTGCCAGTAGTAATCGGAAAGACAGGGCGGAGCAGTTCTTC	CASSNRKDRAEQFF
few	TRBV27	TRBJ1-5	TRBD1	15	TGTGCCAGCAGACCAATGACAGGGTTGCATCAGCCCCAGCATTTT	CASRPMTGLHQPQHF
few	TRBV18	TRBJ1-5	TRBD1	16	TGTGCCAGCTCACCACCGGGACAGGGAAGCAATCAGCCCCAGCATTTT	CASSPPGQGSNQPQHF
NA	TRBV18	TRBJ1-1	TRBD1	15	TGTGCCAGCTCACTATCCGGGACAGGGAACACTGAAGCTTTCTTT	CASSLSGTGNTEAFF
NA	TRBV9	TRBJ2-3	TRBD2	16	TGTGCCAGCAGCGTAGAAGCGGGAGGTTGGGCAGATACGCAGTATTTT	CASSVEAGGWADTQYF
NA	TRBV6-1	TRBJ1-4	NA	14	TGTGCCAGCGCAACAGTTGCAACTAATGAAAAACTGTTTTTT	CASATVATNEKLFF
NA	TRBV11-2	TRBJ2-2	TRBD1	15	TGTGCCAGCAGCTCAGGACAGGGCGACACCGGGGAGCTGTTTTTT	CASSSGQGDTGELFF
NA	TRBV5-1	TRBJ2-5	NA	15	TGCGCCAGCAGCTCAACGACCTCCCGGGGAGAGACCCAGTACTTC	CASSSTTSRGETQYF
NA	TRBV18	TRBJ1-1	TRBD1	16	TGTGCCAGCTCAGACAGGGATGAGGGGTTGAACACTGAAGCTTTCTTT	CASSDRDEGLNTEAFF
NA	TRBV28	TRBJ1-1	NA	13	TGTGCCAGCAGGAGGGACATGAACACTGAAGCTTTCTTT	CASRRDMNTEAFF
NA	TRBV7-2	TRBJ2-7	TRBD2	14	TGTGCCAGCAGCTTACTAGCGGGGTCCTACGAGCAGTACTTC	CASSLLAGSYEQYF
NA	TRBV18	TRBJ2-1	TRBD2	18	TGTGCCAGCTCAGAAAGTTGGACTAGCGGGGGGGCCCCGGATGAGCAGTTCTTC	CASSESWTSGGAPDEQFF
few	TRBV21-1	TRBJ1-1	NA	13	TGTGCCAGCTTCTACTCATTCGGCACTGAAGCTTTCTTT	CASFYSFGTEAFF
NA	TRBV7-2	TRBJ1-5	TRBD1	13	TGTGCCAGCAGCTCGGGACAGAATCAGCCCCAGCATTTT	CASSSGQNQPQHF
NA	TRBV11-2	TRBJ2-1	NA	18	TGTGCCAGCAGCTTAAGGTCGGTCGTCCAGGGGTACTCGAATGAGCAGTTCTTC	CASSLRSVVQGYSNEQFF
NA	TRBV6-1	TRBJ2-1	TRBD1	15	TGTGCCAGCAGTGCCGGGACAGGGGGCCGGAATGAGCAGTTCTTC	CASSAGTGGRNEQFF
once	TRBV30	TRBJ1-4	TRBD1	15	TGTGCCTGGAGCCTACACGACAGGGGGCGGGCAAAACTGTTTTTT	CAWSLHDRGRAKLFF
NA	TRBV5-8	TRBJ2-3	NA	15	TGTGCCAGCAGCCCGATGCGGGGAGGTACAGATACGCAGTATTTT	CASSPMRGGTDTQYF
NA	TRBV6-6	TRBJ2-7	TRBD2	10	TGTGCCACGGGGGGTTACGAGCAGTACTTC	CATGGYEQYF
NA	TRBV10-3	TRBJ2-2	TRBD2	18	TGTGCCATCAGTGTCGCGGGGGTTAGCGGGGGCGACACCGGGGAGCTGTTTTTT	CAISVAGVSGGDTGELFF
once	TRBV5-1	TRBJ2-5	NA	15	TGCGCCAGCAGCTTGAATTGGGGGCCCCAAGAGACCCAGTACTTC	CASSLNWGPQETQYF
NA	TRBV7-9	TRBJ1-4	NA	15	TGTGCCAGCAGCCCCGATCCTGGCGGGAATGAAAAACTGTTTTTT	CASSPDPGGNEKLFF
NA	TRBV7-9	TRBJ1-3	TRBD1	18	TGTGCCAGCAGCCCAGGGGGGACAGGGCTATTCTCTGGAAACACCATATATTTT	CASSPGGTGLFSGNTIYF
once	TRBV7-8	TRBJ1-3	NA	15	TGTGCCAGCAGCGGAGGGTTGTACGCTGGAAACACCATATATTTT	CASSGGLYAGNTIYF
NA	TRBV30	TRBJ2-7	NA	15	TGTGCCTGGAATTACGAGGGATTCCCCACATACGAGCAGTACTTC	CAWNYEGFPTYEQYF
NA	TRBV21-1	TRBJ2-5	NA	18	TGTGCCAGCAGCAAGGCCCCTCTAGCGGGATCAAATCAAGAGACCCAGTACTTC	CASSKAPLAGSNQETQYF
NA	TRBV5-1	TRBJ1-3	NA	15	TGCGCCAGCAGCTTGTCAGGGTTACTCGGAAACACCATATATTTT	CASSLSGLLGNTIYF
NA	TRBV13	TRBJ2-5	NA	14	TGTGCCAGCAGCCCCGGGAGTTCACAAGAGACCCAGTACTTC	CASSPGSSQETQYF
NA	TRBV28	TRBJ2-7	TRBD1	16	TGTGCCAGCAGTTCGATCCGGGACAGGGGTCGATACGAGCAGTACTTC	CASSSIRDRGRYEQYF
NA	TRBV4-3	TRBJ1-1	NA	15	TGCGCCAGCAGCCAAGCTTCACAGGGGAACACTGAAGCTTTCTTT	CASSQASQGNTEAFF
NA	TRBV7-2	TRBJ1-4	NA	15	TGTGCCAGCAGCCCGCAAAGCTCAACTAATGAAAAACTGTTTTTT	CASSPQSSTNEKLFF
NA	TRBV6-5	TRBJ1-5	NA	15	TGTGCCAGCAGACTTACAGGGTCCCCCAATCAGCCCCAGCATTTT	CASRLTGSPNQPQHF
NA	TRBV5-4	TRBJ2-7	TRBD1	14	TGTGCCAGCGGCGACCGGGACAGGACCTACGAGCAGTACTTC	CASGDRDRTYEQYF
NA	TRBV5-4	TRBJ2-7	NA	12	TGTGCCAGCAGCTTGACCCTCGGCGAGCAGTACTTC	CASSLTLGEQYF